Detailed here is one T cell receptor beta chain. Its antigen is still unknown. V was clipped by 0 bases and J by 4 bases, with 12 bases between them. Germline CDR1 is GTSNPN and CDR2 is SVGIG (reference sequence). The CDR3 runs to 14 residues. PCR primers comprised 60 Vbeta and 13 Jbeta primers. Under the authors' procedure: Tens of millions of unique TCR beta chains, around 10 million of them shared, were counted by a later analysis. The repertoire was sequenced with immunoSEQ multiplex PCR; TCRdb's copy has only in-frame clones and lacks some. D and trimming come from the DNA, and the V and J calls and clone size come from that table. The sample contains 60,000 to 65,000 clones, around 68% of which appear only once. These data belong to a study of cytomegalovirus exposure and HLA in healthy donors. Study-level findings and limits: V- and J-gene trimming of TCR beta was linked (in a later analysis) to a missense DCLRE1C variant. An observed cluster of highly shared sequence variants was recorded as a likely sequencing artifact.

This chain joins TRBV30 and TRBJ1-1; D is undetermined. Specimen: PBMCs. This clonotype was sampled from a man aged 45-65 years in good health and CMV-seropositive. The CDR3 DNA is TGTGCCTGGAGTGTAGATCCGCCGGTCACTGAAGCTTTCTTT. It is translated as CAWSVDPPVTEAFF.